These T cell receptor beta chains were read from a single sample in a study of blood T cell repertoires in COVID-19. TCRdb's copy holds only in-frame clones and misses some; the assay was immunoSEQ multiplex PCR. Among around 170,000 clones listed, approximately 89% were seen once. Sample: peripheral blood. The receptors shown here come from a woman aged 25 to 39 with acute or convalescent COVID-19. Each CDR3 is given without its conserved first and last residue.

v_gene: TRBV3-1/TRBV3-2; j_gene: TRBJ2-5; CDR3aa: ASSRGPQETQY
v_gene: TRBV6-6; j_gene: TRBJ1-5; CDR3aa: ASSPKGLGQPQH
v_gene: TRBV11-2; j_gene: TRBJ2-2; CDR3aa: ASSLGRDREPPTGELF
v_gene: TRBV12-5; j_gene: TRBJ1-2; CDR3aa: ASGLETVLGTEQGYT
v_gene: TRBV6-5; j_gene: TRBJ2-1; CDR3aa: ASSYGRRGPIF
v_gene: TRBV2; j_gene: TRBJ1-3; CDR3aa: ASSGEEGAPGNTIY
v_gene: TRBV7-9; j_gene: TRBJ1-2; CDR3aa: ASSYGTAYGYT
v_gene: TRBV11-2; j_gene: TRBJ2-7; CDR3aa: ASSGGQGEQY
v_gene: TRBV6-5; j_gene: TRBJ2-7; CDR3aa: ASRGLRGEQY
v_gene: TRBV7-2; j_gene: TRBJ1-3; CDR3aa: ASSLLLLNTIY
v_gene: TRBV2; j_gene: TRBJ1-2; CDR3aa: ASSEGLGARRYT
v_gene: TRBV6-5; j_gene: TRBJ1-1; CDR3aa: ASSTTGRAF
v_gene: TRBV2; j_gene: TRBJ2-5; CDR3aa: ASKMETGGPETQY
v_gene: TRBV2; j_gene: TRBJ1-4; CDR3aa: ASKSPAPNEKLF
v_gene: TRBV5-4; j_gene: TRBJ2-5; CDR3aa: ASSLLRGHGETQY
v_gene: TRBV9; j_gene: TRBJ2-2; CDR3aa: ASKEGNTGELF
v_gene: TRBV28; j_gene: TRBJ1-4; CDR3aa: ASSPDRVDGNEKLF
v_gene: TRBV7-9; j_gene: TRBJ2-7; CDR3aa: ASSPYPYDATYEQY
v_gene: TRBV5-1; j_gene: TRBJ1-1; CDR3aa: ASSSTDNTEAF
v_gene: TRBV28; j_gene: TRBJ1-5; CDR3aa: ASRGGWSQPQH
v_gene: TRBV7-2; j_gene: TRBJ1-6; CDR3aa: ASSLWQGAGSPLH
v_gene: TRBV7-9; j_gene: TRBJ2-7; CDR3aa: ASSLEGSSYEQY
v_gene: TRBV9; j_gene: TRBJ2-3; CDR3aa: ASSVYGGRDFTDTQY
v_gene: TRBV6-5; j_gene: TRBJ2-7; CDR3aa: ASSQGWSLEQY